This TCR beta chain comes out of a study of beta chain features in type 1 diabetes. In the case of this clone: Its antigen is not identified.

Reverse transcription of all isolated RNA meant that expressed TCRB transcripts were sequenced. Assay: immunoSEQ multiplex PCR; the TCRdb copy retains only in-frame clones and omits some. The table lists roughly 450,000 clones, over 11% of them singletons. Germline V gene lookup returns CDR1 SGHTA and CDR2 FQGNSA. This CDR3 contains 14 residues. V lost 4 bases and J lost 6, with 13 bases in between. Whole-study findings and limits: High TCR expression in some cells could lead to their over-representation in cDNA sequencing. For Type 1 diabetes patients, all four CD4+ subsets carried TCRB CDR3s that were moderately but significantly shorter. VDJ junctions in type 1 diabetes patients carried more deletions and fewer insertions.

The sequencing sample was made of naive CD4+ T cells from blood. The gene calls are TRBV7-2 and TRBJ2-4, with a possible D match to TRBD1 (6 bases). The sequence was obtained from a man aged 30 to 45 in good health. In DNA form, the CDR3 reads TGTGCCAGCAGCTCTCCCGGCAGGGGAAACATTCAGTACTTC. This sequence encodes CASSSPGRGNIQYF. The full variable domain, in which reference TRBV7-2 and TRBJ2-4 provide the parts outside the CDR3, is GAGVSQSPSNKVTEKGKDVELRCDPISGHTALYWYRQSLGQGLEFLIYFQGNSAPDKSGLPSDRFSAERTGGSVSTLTIQRTQQEDSAVYLCASSSPGRGNIQYFGAGTRLSVL.